The source of this TCR beta chain is a study of blood T cell repertoires in COVID-19. Study context: Sample material is recorded as cDNA or gDNA derived from T cells, B-cell-depleted T cells, or PBMCs.

Per the study methods: Amplification of reference gene primers provided the estimated nucleated cell counts. Clones were sequenced by immunoSEQ multiplex PCR, and TCRdb holds only the in-frame ones, with some missing. From that table come the V and J calls and clone size; the DNA was used to work out D and trimming. This sample has about 230,000 clones, with 75% to 90% found just once. CDR1 and CDR2 from the germline V gene are DFQATT and SNEGSKA (reference sequence). The CDR3 has 12 residues. Trimming left V 3 bases short and J 4 bases short, with 10 bases between. This clone has more than one count but fewer than ten.

The receptor's source is a woman in her seventies with active or convalescent COVID-19. This rearrangement joins TRBV20-1 to TRBJ2-7; D is undetermined. Material for sequencing was peripheral blood. CDR3 bases: TGCAGTGCTAGTTGGCTCCCTTACGAGCAGTACTTC. As protein: CSASWLPYEQYF.